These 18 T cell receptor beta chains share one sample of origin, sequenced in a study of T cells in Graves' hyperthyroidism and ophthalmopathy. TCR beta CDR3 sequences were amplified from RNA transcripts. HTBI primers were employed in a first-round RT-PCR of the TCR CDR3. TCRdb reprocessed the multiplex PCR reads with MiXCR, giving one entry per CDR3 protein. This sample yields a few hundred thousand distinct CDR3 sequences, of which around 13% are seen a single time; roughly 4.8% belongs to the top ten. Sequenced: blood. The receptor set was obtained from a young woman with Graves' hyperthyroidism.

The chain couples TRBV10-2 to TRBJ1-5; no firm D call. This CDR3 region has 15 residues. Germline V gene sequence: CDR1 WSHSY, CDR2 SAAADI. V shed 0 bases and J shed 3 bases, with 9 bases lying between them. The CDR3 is CASSESLQLNQPQHF. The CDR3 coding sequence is TGCGCCAGCAGTGAGTCGTTACAGCTCAATCAGCCCCAGCATTTT.

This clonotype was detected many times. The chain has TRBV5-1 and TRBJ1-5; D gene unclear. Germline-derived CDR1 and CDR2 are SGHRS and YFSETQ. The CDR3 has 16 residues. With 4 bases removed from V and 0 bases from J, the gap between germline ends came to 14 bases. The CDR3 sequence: CASSPGPGDSNQPQHF. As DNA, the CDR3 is TGCGCCAGCAGCCCTGGGCCCGGGGATAGCAATCAGCCCCAGCATTTT.

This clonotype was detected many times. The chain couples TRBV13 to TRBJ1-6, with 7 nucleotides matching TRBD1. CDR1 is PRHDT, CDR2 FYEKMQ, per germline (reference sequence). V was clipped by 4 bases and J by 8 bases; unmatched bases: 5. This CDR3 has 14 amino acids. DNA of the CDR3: TGTGCCAGCAGCTCCCGGGACAGCCATTCACCCCTCCACTTT. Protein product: CASSSRDSHSPLHF.

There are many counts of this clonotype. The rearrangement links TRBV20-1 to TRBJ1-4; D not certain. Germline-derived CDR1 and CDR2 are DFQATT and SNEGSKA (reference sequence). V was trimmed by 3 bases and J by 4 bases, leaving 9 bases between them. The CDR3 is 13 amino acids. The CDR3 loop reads CSASYIFNEKLFF. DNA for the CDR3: TGCAGTGCTAGTTACATCTTTAATGAAAAACTGTTTTTT.

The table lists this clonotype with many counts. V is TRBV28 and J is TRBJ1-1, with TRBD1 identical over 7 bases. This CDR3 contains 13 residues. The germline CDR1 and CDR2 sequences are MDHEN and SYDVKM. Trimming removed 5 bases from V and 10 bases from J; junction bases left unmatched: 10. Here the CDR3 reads CASSARQGTGAFF. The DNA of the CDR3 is TGTGCCAGCAGTGCGCGACAGGGTACGGGAGCTTTCTTT.

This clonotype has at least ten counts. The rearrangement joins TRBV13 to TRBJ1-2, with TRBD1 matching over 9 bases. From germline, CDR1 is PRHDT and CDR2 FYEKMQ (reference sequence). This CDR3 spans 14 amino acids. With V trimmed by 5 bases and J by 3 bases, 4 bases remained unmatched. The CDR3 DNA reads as TGTGCCAGCAGCCACCGGACAGGGGACTATGGCTACACCTTC. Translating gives CASSHRTGDYGYTF.

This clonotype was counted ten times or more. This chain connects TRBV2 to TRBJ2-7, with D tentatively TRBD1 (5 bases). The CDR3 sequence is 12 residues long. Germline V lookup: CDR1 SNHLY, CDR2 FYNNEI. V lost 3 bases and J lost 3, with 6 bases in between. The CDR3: CASSDRDYEQYF. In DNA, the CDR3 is TGTGCCAGCAGTGACAGGGACTACGAGCAGTACTTC.

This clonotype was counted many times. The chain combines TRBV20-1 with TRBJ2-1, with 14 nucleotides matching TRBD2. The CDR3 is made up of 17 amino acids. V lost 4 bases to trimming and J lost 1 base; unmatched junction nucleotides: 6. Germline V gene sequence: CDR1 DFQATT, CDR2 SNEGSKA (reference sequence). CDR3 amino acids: CSANIGLAGGSYNEQFF. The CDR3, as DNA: TGCAGTGCTAACATCGGACTAGCGGGAGGATCCTACAATGAGCAGTTCTTC.

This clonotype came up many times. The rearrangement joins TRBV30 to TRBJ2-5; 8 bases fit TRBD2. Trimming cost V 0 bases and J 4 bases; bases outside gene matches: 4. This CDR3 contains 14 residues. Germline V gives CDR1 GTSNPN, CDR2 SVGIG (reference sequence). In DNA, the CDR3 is TGTGCCTGGAGTGTAGGGCTAGCGGGAGAGACCCAGTACTTC. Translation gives CAWSVGLAGETQYF.

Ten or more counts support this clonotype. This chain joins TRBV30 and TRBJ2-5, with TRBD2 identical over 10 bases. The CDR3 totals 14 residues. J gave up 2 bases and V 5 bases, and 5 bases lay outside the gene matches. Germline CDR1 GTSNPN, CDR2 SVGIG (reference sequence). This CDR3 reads CAWAGTSDQETQYF. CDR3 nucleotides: TGTGCCTGGGCCGGGACTAGCGATCAAGAGACCCAGTACTTC.

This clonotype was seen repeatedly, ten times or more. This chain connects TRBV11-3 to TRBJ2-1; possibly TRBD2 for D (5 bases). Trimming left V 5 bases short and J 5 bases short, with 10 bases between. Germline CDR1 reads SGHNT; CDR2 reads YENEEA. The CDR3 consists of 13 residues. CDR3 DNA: TGTGCCAGCAGCAAGGACTCAGACAATGAGCAGTTCTTC. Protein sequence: CASSKDSDNEQFF.

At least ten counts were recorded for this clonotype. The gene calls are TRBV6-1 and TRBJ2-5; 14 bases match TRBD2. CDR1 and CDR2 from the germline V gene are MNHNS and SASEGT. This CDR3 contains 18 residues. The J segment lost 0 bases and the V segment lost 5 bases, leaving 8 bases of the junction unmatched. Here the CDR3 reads CASSSRLAGGDYQETQYF. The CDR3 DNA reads TGTGCCAGCAGTTCGCGACTAGCGGGAGGGGACTACCAAGAGACCCAGTACTTC.

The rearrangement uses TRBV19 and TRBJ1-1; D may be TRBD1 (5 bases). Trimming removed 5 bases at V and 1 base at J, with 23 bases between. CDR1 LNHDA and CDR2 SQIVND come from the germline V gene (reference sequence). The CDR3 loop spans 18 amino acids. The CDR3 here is CASSSRRDALTWNTEAFF. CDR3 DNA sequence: TGTGCCAGTAGTTCCCGCAGGGATGCTTTGACATGGAACACTGAAGCTTTCTTT.

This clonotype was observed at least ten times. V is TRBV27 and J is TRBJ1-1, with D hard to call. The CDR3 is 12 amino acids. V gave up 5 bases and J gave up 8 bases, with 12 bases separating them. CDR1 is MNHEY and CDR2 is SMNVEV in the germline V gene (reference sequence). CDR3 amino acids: CASSPSTREAFF. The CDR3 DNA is TGTGCCAGCAGTCCTTCGACCCGGGAAGCTTTCTTT.

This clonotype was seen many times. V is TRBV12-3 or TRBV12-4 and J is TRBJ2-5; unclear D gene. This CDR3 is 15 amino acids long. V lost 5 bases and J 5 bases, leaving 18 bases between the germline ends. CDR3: CASSGRRTSEETQYF. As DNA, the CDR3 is TGTGCCAGCAGTGGCCGACGGACCTCCGAGGAGACCCAGTACTTC.

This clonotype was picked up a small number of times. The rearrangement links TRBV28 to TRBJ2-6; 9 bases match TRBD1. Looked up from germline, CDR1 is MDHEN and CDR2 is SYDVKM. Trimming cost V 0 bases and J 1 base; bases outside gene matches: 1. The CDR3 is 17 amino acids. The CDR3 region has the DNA TGTGCCAGCAGTTTATGGGACAGGGGTTCTGGGGCCAACGTCCTGACTTTC. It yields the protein CASSLWDRGSGANVLTF.

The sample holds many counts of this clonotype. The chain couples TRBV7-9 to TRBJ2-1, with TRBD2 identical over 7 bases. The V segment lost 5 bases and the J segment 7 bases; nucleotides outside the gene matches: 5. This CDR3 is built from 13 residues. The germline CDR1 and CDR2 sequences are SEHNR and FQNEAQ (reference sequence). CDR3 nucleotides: TGTGCCAGCAGCAAGGGGAGGGTAAATGAGCAGTTCTTC. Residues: CASSKGRVNEQFF.

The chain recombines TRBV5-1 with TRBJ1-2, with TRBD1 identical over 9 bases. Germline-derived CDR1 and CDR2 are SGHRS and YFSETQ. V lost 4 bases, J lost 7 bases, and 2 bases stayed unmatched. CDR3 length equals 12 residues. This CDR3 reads CASSHRGPGYTF. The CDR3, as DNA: TGCGCCAGCAGCCACAGGGGGCCTGGCTACACCTTC.